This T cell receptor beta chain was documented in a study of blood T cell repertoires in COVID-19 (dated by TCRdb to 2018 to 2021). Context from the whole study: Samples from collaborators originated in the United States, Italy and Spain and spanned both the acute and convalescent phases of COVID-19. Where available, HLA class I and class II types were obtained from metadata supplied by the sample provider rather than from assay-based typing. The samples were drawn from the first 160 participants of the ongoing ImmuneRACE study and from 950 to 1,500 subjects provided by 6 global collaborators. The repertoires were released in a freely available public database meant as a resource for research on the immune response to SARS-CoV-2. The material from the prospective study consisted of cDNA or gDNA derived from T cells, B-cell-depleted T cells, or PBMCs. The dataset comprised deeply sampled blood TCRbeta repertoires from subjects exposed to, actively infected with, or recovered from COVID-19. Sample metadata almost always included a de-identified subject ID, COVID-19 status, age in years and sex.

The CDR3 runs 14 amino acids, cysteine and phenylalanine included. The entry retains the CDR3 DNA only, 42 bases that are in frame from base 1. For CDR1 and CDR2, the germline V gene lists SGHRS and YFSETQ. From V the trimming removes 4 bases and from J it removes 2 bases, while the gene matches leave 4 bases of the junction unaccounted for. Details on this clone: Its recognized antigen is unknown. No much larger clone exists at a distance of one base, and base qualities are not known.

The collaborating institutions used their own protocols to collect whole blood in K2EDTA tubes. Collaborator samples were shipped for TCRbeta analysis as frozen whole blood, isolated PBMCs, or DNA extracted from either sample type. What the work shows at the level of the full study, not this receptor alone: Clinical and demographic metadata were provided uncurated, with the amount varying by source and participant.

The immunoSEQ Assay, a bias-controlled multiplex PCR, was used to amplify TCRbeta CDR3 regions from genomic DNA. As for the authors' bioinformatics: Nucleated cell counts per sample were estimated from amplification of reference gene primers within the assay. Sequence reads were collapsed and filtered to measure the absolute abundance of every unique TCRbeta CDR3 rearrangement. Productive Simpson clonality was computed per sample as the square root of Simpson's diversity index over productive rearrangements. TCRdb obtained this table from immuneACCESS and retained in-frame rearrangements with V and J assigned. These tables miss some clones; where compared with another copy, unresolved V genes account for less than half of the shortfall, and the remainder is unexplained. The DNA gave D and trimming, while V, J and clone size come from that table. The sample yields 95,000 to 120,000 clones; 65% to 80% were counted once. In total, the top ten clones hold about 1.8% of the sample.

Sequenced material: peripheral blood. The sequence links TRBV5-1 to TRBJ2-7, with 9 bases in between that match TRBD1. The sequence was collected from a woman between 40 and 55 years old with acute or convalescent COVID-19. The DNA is TGCGCCAGCAGCCTATGGACAGGGGCCTACGAGCAGTACTTC. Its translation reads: CASSLWTGAYEQYF.